A single sample gave rise to the 22 T cell receptor beta chains below, sequenced in a study of T cells in Graves' hyperthyroidism and ophthalmopathy. Amplification yielded TCR beta CDR3 regions, with RNA transcripts as the source. First-round RT-PCR of the TCR CDR3 relied on the HTBI primer set. TCRdb itself ran the multiplex PCR reads through MiXCR, one entry per CDR3 protein. The sample yields more than 350,000 distinct CDR3 sequences, about 14% seen once. Sequences were obtained from blood. These receptors were collected from a young woman with Graves' ophthalmopathy.

This clonotype was observed at least ten times. J is TRBJ2-7 and V is TRBV12-3 or TRBV12-4, with 10 bases lining up with TRBD2. CDR3 length: 17 residues. V was pared by 5 bases and J by 2 bases, with 12 bases of the junction left unmatched. The CDR3 is CASSLEPGTSATYEQYF. The CDR3 nucleotides are TGTGCCAGCAGTCTAGAGCCCGGGACTAGCGCTACCTACGAGCAGTACTTC.

Only a few counts were recorded for this clonotype. The rearrangement uses TRBV7-6 and TRBJ2-2, with 8 bases fitting TRBD2. CDR3 length equals 16 residues. V shed 5 bases and J 0 bases; nucleotides not matched to a gene: 5. CDR1 and CDR2 from the germline V gene are SGHVS and FNYEAQ. The CDR3, as DNA: TGTGCCAGCAGCCAGGGGCGGGGGGCGAACACCGGGGAGCTGTTTTTT. Protein: CASSQGRGANTGELFF.

This clonotype has ten or more counts. The chain joins TRBV20-1 to TRBJ2-7, with D possibly being TRBD1 or TRBD2 (5 bases each). Trimming removed 0 bases from V and 3 bases from J, with 15 bases in between. CDR3 length equals 15 residues. In germline, CDR1 is DFQATT, CDR2 SNEGSKA (reference sequence). In DNA form, the CDR3 reads TGCAGTGCTAGAGATCTGAGACAGAGGGTCTACGAGCAGTACTTC. Protein sequence: CSARDLRQRVYEQYF.

This clonotype was seen only a few times. Its ends do not fully match the called genes, so a read error is possible. The gene calls are TRBV7-2 and TRBJ2-4; a possible D gene is TRBD1 (5 bases). CDR1 is SGHTA, CDR2 FQGNSA, per germline. CDR3 length: 21 amino acids. CDR3 amino acids: CAGSLFGPTVTGAPDENIQYF. The DNA of the CDR3 is TGTGCCGGCAGCTTATTCGGACCAACAGTAACTGGGGCGCCTGACGAGAACATTCAGTACTTC.

The table lists this clonotype with many counts. This chain links TRBV3-1 with TRBJ1-6; no clear D gene. The CDR3 runs to 20 residues. The germline V gene encodes CDR1 LGHDT and CDR2 YNNKEL (reference sequence). Trimming pared 4 bases from V and 0 bases from J, leaving 22 bases between. CDR3 DNA sequence: TGTGCCAGCAGCCCTCACCGGGTGCAGGATACTAGCTCCTATAATTCACCCCTCCACTTT. This translates into CASSPHRVQDTSSYNSPLHF.

The V gene is TRBV18, the J gene TRBJ2-3, with 16 positions matching TRBD2. The CDR3 consists of 20 residues. Germline V CDR1 and CDR2: KGHSH, LQKENI. V gave up 0 bases and J gave up 6 bases; unmatched junction bases: 12. Here the CDR3 reads CASSPPIGTSGGAVVDTQYF. The CDR3, as DNA: TGTGCCAGCTCACCACCGATAGGGACTAGCGGGGGGGCCGTGGTGGATACGCAGTATTTT.

This clonotype came up many times. The J gene is TRBJ1-5, the V gene TRBV5-5; tentative D call: TRBD1 (5 bases). The CDR3 spans 15 residues. The V end was cut by 1 base, the J end by 1 base, with 9 bases between. In germline, CDR1 is SGHKS, CDR2 YYEKEE (reference sequence). CDR3 sequence: CASSLRAGSNQPQHF. The CDR3 coding sequence is TGTGCCAGCAGCTTGAGGGCAGGGAGCAATCAGCCCCAGCATTTT.

This clonotype showed up many times. The chain combines TRBV5-1 with TRBJ2-5, with 9 nucleotides matching TRBD1. There are 15 residues in the CDR3. Germline V lookup: CDR1 SGHRS, CDR2 YFSETQ. V trimming: 0 bases; J trimming: 4 bases; junction bases outside the gene matches: 4. This CDR3 reads CASSLGTGAPETQYF. In DNA form, the CDR3 reads TGCGCCAGCAGCTTGGGGACAGGGGCTCCAGAGACCCAGTACTTC. Full variable domain (outside the CDR3, taken from reference TRBV5-1 and TRBJ2-5): KAGVTQTPRYLIKTRGQQVTLSCSPISGHRSVSWYQQTPGQGLQFLFEYFSETQRNKGNFPGRFSGRQFSNSRSEMNVSTLELGDSALYLCASSLGTGAPETQYFGPGTRLLVL.

The chain couples TRBV29-1 to TRBJ1-3; D is undetermined. This CDR3 region has 13 residues. The V and J ends lost 4 bases and 0 bases respectively, with 7 bases between them. Germline V lookup: CDR1 SQVTM, CDR2 ANQGSEA. In nucleotides, the CDR3 is TGCAGCGTTGGGATGATCTCTGGAAACACCATATATTTT. Residues: CSVGMISGNTIYF.

This clonotype was counted between two and nine times. The J gene is TRBJ1-1, the V gene TRBV5-6; TRBD1 might be the D (6 bases). V dropped 0 bases and J dropped 6 bases, with 9 bases sitting between them. The germline CDR1 and CDR2 sequences are SGHDT and YYEEEE. The CDR3 is 13 residues long. The CDR3 DNA sequence: TGTGCCAGCAGCTTGGGGGGGGCCTCTGAAGCTTTCTTT. As protein: CASSLGGASEAFF. Drawing the rest from reference TRBV5-6 and TRBJ1-1, the complete variable domain is DAGVTQSPTHLIKTRGQQVTLRCSPKSGHDTVSWYQQALGQGPQFIFQYYEEEERQRGNFPDRFSGHQFPNYSSELNVNALLLGDSALYLCASSLGGASEAFFGQGTRLTVV.

V is TRBV20-1 and J is TRBJ1-5; the D gene is possibly TRBD1 (5 bases). Germline CDR1 reads DFQATT; CDR2 reads SNEGSKA (reference sequence). The CDR3 is 15 residues long. The V gene lost 2 bases and the J gene lost 3 bases, with 14 bases spanning the gap. DNA of the CDR3: TGCAGTGCTAGAATTTCAGTGGGGGTCAATCAGCCCCAGCATTTT. It is translated as CSARISVGVNQPQHF.

In this sample, this clonotype turned up a few times. The gene calls are TRBV5-1 and TRBJ2-1; D tentatively fits TRBD1 or TRBD2 (5 bases each). Germline V gene lookup returns CDR1 SGHRS and CDR2 YFSETQ. V lost 4 bases and J 3 bases, leaving 17 bases between the germline ends. This CDR3 comprises 16 residues. The CDR3 loop reads CASSLGEGRVYNEQFF. The CDR3 DNA follows: TGCGCCAGCAGCCTGGGAGAGGGACGGGTCTACAATGAGCAGTTCTTC.

This clonotype was picked up many times. The rearrangement uses TRBV6-1 and TRBJ2-5; D tentatively fits TRBD1 or TRBD2 (7 bases each). Trimming shortened V by 2 bases and J by 5 bases, and 18 bases separated the two germline ends. Per the germline V gene, CDR1 is MNHNS and CDR2 is SASEGT. The CDR3 spans 16 residues. The CDR3 loop is CASSEFFWQGGETQYF. The CDR3, as DNA: TGTGCCAGCAGTGAATTCTTCTGGCAGGGGGGGGAGACCCAGTACTTC.

This clonotype was counted ten times or more. The chain joins TRBV29-1 to TRBJ1-1; 9 positions agree with TRBD1. Losses at the gene ends were 3 bases for V and 4 bases for J; bases not matched to a gene: 9. Looked up from germline, CDR1 is SQVTM and CDR2 is ANQGSEA. The CDR3 extends over 15 amino acids. The CDR3: CSVEGTGWYVTEAFF. The CDR3 DNA follows: TGCAGCGTTGAGGGGACAGGGTGGTATGTCACTGAAGCTTTCTTT.

This clonotype was seen a few times. The chain uses TRBV4-2 and TRBJ1-1, with 8 positions matching TRBD1. The CDR3 sequence is 16 residues long. V gave up 0 bases and J gave up 11 bases; unmatched junction bases: 14. Germline CDR1 and CDR2: LGHNA and YNFKEQ. CDR3 bases: TGTGCCAGCAGCCAAGATGAGCCAGGGGGCCGAAGAAGGGCTTTCTTT. Residues: CASSQDEPGGRRRAFF.

The genes are TRBV5-6 and TRBJ2-3; TRBD2 matches 9 bases. J gave up 2 bases and V 4 bases, and 11 bases lay outside the gene matches. The V gene's germline CDR1 is SGHDT and CDR2 YYEEEE. The CDR3 runs to 17 residues. The CDR3, as DNA: TGTGCCAGCAGCGAGGGGACTAGCTGGGGCTTCACAGATACGCAGTATTTT. Protein product: CASSEGTSWGFTDTQYF.

This clonotype has a handful of counts. The chain is built from TRBV28 and TRBJ2-1, with 9 nucleotides matching TRBD1. Germline CDR1 MDHEN, CDR2 SYDVKM. The CDR3 is 17 residues long. V was pared by 8 bases and J by 4 bases, with 15 bases of the junction left unmatched. This chain's CDR3 is CASGTMSPGQGYNEQFF. The CDR3 nucleotides are TGTGCCAGCGGTACCATGTCCCCGGGACAGGGTTACAATGAGCAGTTCTTC.

This clonotype was counted many times. This sequence joins TRBV20-1 and TRBJ1-3; a weak D match, TRBD1 (6 bases). Germline CDR1 reads DFQATT; CDR2 reads SNEGSKA (reference sequence). The length of the CDR3 is 15 residues. V lost 2 bases to trimming and J lost 3 bases, with 14 bases between them. This CDR3 is CSARSPGADGNTIYF. The CDR3, as DNA: TGCAGTGCTAGAAGTCCAGGGGCTGATGGAAACACCATATATTTT.

Points on this clonotype: This sequence may be a read error, since a much larger clone differs from it by one base. This chain connects TRBV28 to TRBJ2-1; 8 bases agree with TRBD2. Germline V CDR1 and CDR2: MDHEN, SYDVKM. This CDR3 has 16 amino acids. CDR3 nucleotide sequence: TGTGCCAGCAGTTTTTCGGGGGGGGCCCCCTACAATAAGCAGTTCTTC. Protein: CASSFSGGAPYNKQFF.

This clonotype was detected many times. The chain joins TRBV12-3 or TRBV12-4 to TRBJ1-5; no definite D call. The CDR3 runs 14 residues. V lost 4 bases to trimming and J lost 5 bases, with 12 bases between them. The CDR3: CASSYGSSDQPQHF. The CDR3 DNA sequence: TGTGCCAGCAGTTATGGGAGTTCGGATCAGCCCCAGCATTTT.

The CDR3, as DNA: TGTGCCAGCGGCCATCCTACAGGGGTCCGAAGTCAGCCCCAGCATTTT. This gives the protein CASGHPTGVRSQPQHF. The chain couples TRBV27 to TRBJ1-5, with TRBD1 identical over 7 bases. Germline trimming cut 8 bases from V and 6 bases from J; bases unmatched to any gene: 16. There are 16 residues in the CDR3. Germline V CDR1 and CDR2: MNHEY, SMNVEV (reference sequence).

The sample holds many counts of this clonotype. The J gene is TRBJ2-3, the V gene TRBV5-1; D remains unclear. V lost 0 bases and J lost 0, with 5 bases in between. The CDR3 is 14 amino acids. Germline V gene sequence: CDR1 SGHRS, CDR2 YFSETQ. CDR3 amino acids: CASSLVDSTDTQYF. The CDR3 DNA reads TGCGCCAGCAGCTTGGTTGACAGCACAGATACGCAGTATTTT.